This T cell receptor (beta chain) was found in a study of control samples from healthy donors and cancer patients. Here immunoSEQ multiplex PCR was the method, and the copy in TCRdb shows in-frame clones only, minus some. The table shows approximately 170,000 clones, with nearly 90% occurring only once. V dropped 6 bases and J dropped 6; count of bases not matched to a gene: 10. The CDR3 consists of 14 residues. Germline V gene lookup returns CDR1 MNHNY and CDR2 SVGAGI (reference sequence). The sequenced material came from blood. The chain links TRBV6-6 to TRBJ2-7; 8 nucleotides line up with TRBD1. The source of this sequence is a woman aged 50 to 65 in good health. This CDR3 reads CASREGQGVSEQYF. In nucleotides, the CDR3 is TGTGCCAGCAGGGAAGGACAGGGCGTCTCCGAGCAGTACTTC.